Detailed here is one T cell receptor (beta chain). This record comes from a study of blood T cell repertoires in COVID-19. Looking at the study overall: Material from acute and convalescent COVID-19 was sourced from the United States, Italy and Spain.

Recovered Cohort 3 donors showed two negative PCRs, clearance, or symptom resolution. TCRdb's copy holds only in-frame clones and misses some; the assay was immunoSEQ multiplex PCR. The table includes about 400,000 clones, nearly 90% detected once. The junction had 6 bases not matched to a gene; V was cut back by 7 bases and J by 2 bases. The CDR3 runs to 14 residues. CDR1 and CDR2 (germline): MDHEN, SYDVKM. The sequence was obtained from a woman aged 25 to 39 who had recovered from COVID-19. Sequenced input: PBMCs or T cells enriched from blood (not recorded which). The chain uses TRBV28 and TRBJ2-3; 7 nucleotides agree with TRBD1. CDR3 loop: CASTTGKITDTQYF. The CDR3 bases are TGTGCCAGCACGACAGGGAAAATCACAGATACGCAGTATTTT.